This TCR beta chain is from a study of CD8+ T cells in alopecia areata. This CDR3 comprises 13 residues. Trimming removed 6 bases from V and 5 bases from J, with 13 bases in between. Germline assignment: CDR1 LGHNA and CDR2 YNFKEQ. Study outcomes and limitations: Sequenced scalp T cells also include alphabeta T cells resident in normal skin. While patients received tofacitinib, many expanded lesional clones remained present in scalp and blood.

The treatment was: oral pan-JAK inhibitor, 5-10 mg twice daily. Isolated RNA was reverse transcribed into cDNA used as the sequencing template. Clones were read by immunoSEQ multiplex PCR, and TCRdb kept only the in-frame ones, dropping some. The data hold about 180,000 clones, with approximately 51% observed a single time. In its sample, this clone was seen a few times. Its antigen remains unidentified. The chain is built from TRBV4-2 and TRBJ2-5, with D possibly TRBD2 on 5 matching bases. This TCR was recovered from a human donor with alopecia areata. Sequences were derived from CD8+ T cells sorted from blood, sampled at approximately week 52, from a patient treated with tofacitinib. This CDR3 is CASSATRVETQYF. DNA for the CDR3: TGTGCCAGCAGTGCCACTAGGGTGGAGACCCAGTACTTC.